This record looks at one T cell receptor (beta chain) sequence and its context. This CDR3 comprises 14 residues. V dropped 4 bases and J dropped 8; count of bases not matched to a gene: 8. This sample was included in a study of blood T cell repertoires in COVID-19. Study details: The United States, Italy and Spain were the sources of the acute and convalescent COVID-19 samples. T cells, B-cell-depleted T cells, or PBMCs supplied cDNA or gDNA.

How the authors handled the data: Amplified reference gene primers provided the basis for estimating nucleated cell counts. Profiled with immunoSEQ multiplex PCR; TCRdb holds only in-frame clones, not every one. V and J calls plus clone size are reproduced from that table; the DNA served to infer D and trimming. The sample shows 91,000 or so clones, about 86% of them seen only once. The sequenced sample was peripheral blood. The origin of this receptor is a human donor in a cohort sampled during active COVID-19. The chain joins TRBV5-3 to TRBJ1-4; 7 bases agree with TRBD1. TRBV5-3 is reported as an ORF; its role is uncertain. The CDR3, as DNA: TGTGCCAGAAGCAGCGACAGGGCGCAGGAAAAACTGTTTTTT. This sequence encodes CARSSDRAQEKLFF.